These 10 T cell receptor beta chains came from one sample sequenced in a study of lymphopenia after photon versus proton radiotherapy. Libraries were prepared by immunoSEQ multiplex PCR; TCRdb keeps only in-frame clonotypes and omits some of them. Of around 20,000 clones listed, roughly 89% are singletons. The material was peripheral blood, obtained from a patient treated with proton-based radiotherapy. The receptor source for this set is an older man with esophageal cancer.

The chain uses TRBV5-1 and TRBJ1-1; D gene unclear. Germline CDR1 SGHRS, CDR2 YFSETQ. Trimming stripped 0 bases from V and 1 base from J, with 7 bases between. CDR3 length: 14 residues. The CDR3 sequence: CASSLGTGNTEAFF. In DNA, the CDR3 is TGCGCCAGCAGCTTGGGGACGGGGAACACTGAAGCTTTCTTT.

The CDR3 protein is CASSARGYGYTF. Written as DNA, the CDR3 is TGTGCCAGCAGTGCCCGGGGGTATGGCTACACCTTC. The chain uses TRBV2 and TRBJ1-2; possible D gene TRBD1, 5 bases. The CDR3 runs to 12 residues. Trimming stripped 4 bases from V and 5 bases from J, with 8 bases between. Per germline, CDR1 SNHLY and CDR2 FYNNEI.

J is TRBJ2-7 and V is TRBV10-2; TRBD1 might be the D (8 bases). Germline lookup yields CDR1 WSHSY and CDR2 SAAADI. The CDR3 totals 16 residues. V was shortened by 4 bases and J by 2 bases, with 18 bases between the two germline ends. CDR3 bases: TGCGCCAGCAGTGTAGGGGGAGGGACAGGTGCCTACGAGCAGTACTTC. Amino acids: CASSVGGGTGAYEQYF.

The count of this clone is one. The rearrangement uses TRBV19 and TRBJ1-4; D remains unclear. The CDR3 sequence is 16 residues long. Germline CDR1 LNHDA, CDR2 SQIVND (reference sequence). V was clipped by 3 bases and J by 0 bases, with 11 bases between them. The CDR3 loop reads CASSIQKVTTNEKLFF. The CDR3 DNA follows: TGTGCCAGTAGTATCCAGAAGGTAACAACTAATGAAAAACTGTTTTTT.

In its sample, this clone was seen once. J is TRBJ2-2 and V is TRBV7-3; D could derive from TRBD1 or TRBD2 (5 bases each). Germline V gene sequence: CDR1 SGHTA, CDR2 FQGTGA. The CDR3 spans 15 residues. V shed 5 bases and J shed 3 bases, with 13 bases lying between them. CDR3 bases: TGTGCCAGCAGCGCCGGGGCCCCATACACCGGGGAGCTGTTTTTT. Encoded protein: CASSAGAPYTGELFF.

The chain combines TRBV5-4 with TRBJ1-4; the match to TRBD1 covers 11 bases. After removal of 4 bases from V and 8 bases from J, the junction contained 10 bases not matched to a gene. The V gene's germline CDR1 is SGHNT and CDR2 YYREEE (reference sequence). The CDR3 sequence is 16 residues long. The CDR3 DNA sequence: TGTGCCAGCAGCCGGACAGGGGGCAGCGGTAGAGAAAAACTGTTTTTT. Amino acid sequence: CASSRTGGSGREKLFF.

The rearrangement uses TRBV4-3 and TRBJ2-3; TRBD2 agrees at 9 bases. Germline values: CDR1 LGHNA, CDR2 YSLEER. V shed 2 bases, J shed 5 bases, and the junction held 14 bases outside the gene matches. CDR3 length: 18 residues. CDR3 residues: CASSQQDRRAGGGDTQYF. The CDR3, as DNA: TGCGCCAGCAGCCAACAAGATCGGAGGGCGGGAGGGGGAGATACGCAGTATTTT.

The chain links TRBV5-1 to TRBJ1-1; no definite D call. This CDR3 has 11 amino acids. CDR1 is SGHRS, CDR2 YFSETQ, per germline. V lost 5 bases and J 7 bases, leaving 9 bases between the germline ends. CDR3 loop: CASREDGEAFF. CDR3 sequence (DNA): TGCGCCAGCAGGGAGGACGGTGAAGCTTTCTTT.

This clone has only one observation. This chain uses TRBV19 with TRBJ2-2, with TRBD2 matching over 7 bases. V shed 3 bases, J shed 6 bases, and the junction held 4 bases outside the gene matches. Looked up from germline, CDR1 is LNHDA and CDR2 is SQIVND (reference sequence). This CDR3 region has 14 residues. The CDR3 sequence: CASSIGGFPGELFF. DNA of the CDR3: TGTGCCAGTAGTATCGGGGGGTTCCCCGGGGAGCTGTTTTTT.

The chain joins TRBV19 to TRBJ2-7; D unresolved. The CDR3 sequence is 13 residues long. From germline, CDR1 is LNHDA and CDR2 SQIVND (reference sequence). V was shortened by 1 base and J by 2 bases, with 6 bases between the two germline ends. The CDR3 sequence: CASSIGGTYEQYF. The CDR3 bases are TGTGCCAGTAGTATAGGGGGAACCTACGAGCAGTACTTC.